This TCR beta chain is drawn from a study of shared clonotypes between healthy human individuals. All the donors were Caucasian adults who lived in Nashville, Tennessee. What CD8 memory combined were CD45RO+ cells and CCR7-negative CD45RA+ TemRA cells. Across several immunoSEQ plates, the genomic DNA of each subset was split evenly. Authors' data handling: Filtering of immunoSEQ junctional sequences could not match full-length read filtering. The method was immunoSEQ multiplex PCR; TCRdb's version includes in-frame clones alone and lacks a portion of them. Clone size and V and J calls were adopted from that table, with D and trimming inferred from the DNA. This table has about 380,000 clones, roughly 96% appearing once. Trimming pared 7 bases from V and 5 bases from J, leaving 12 bases between. The CDR3 is 13 amino acids. Germline CDR1 reads MDHEN; CDR2 reads SYDVKM.

Sequencing used memory CD8+ T cells sorted from blood. The subset: CD45RO+ cells pooled with CCR7-negative TemRA cells. J is TRBJ2-1 and V is TRBV28; D is perhaps TRBD1 (5 bases). This clonotype was sampled from a young man in good health. The CDR3 nucleotides are TGTGCCAGCACCGAATACAGGAACAATGAGCAGTTCTTC. Encoded protein: CASTEYRNNEQFF.